These 27 T cell receptor beta chains share one sample of origin, sequenced in a study of blood T cell repertoires in COVID-19. Data came from immunoSEQ multiplex PCR; TCRdb stores just in-frame clones and leaves some out. The repertoire holds over 150,000 clones, with more than 80% as singletons. Sequenced input: PBMCs or T cells enriched from blood (not recorded which). Receptors originate from a man between 40 and 49 years old who had recovered from COVID-19.

This sequence joins TRBV9 and TRBJ2-5; 8 bases align to TRBD2. The V gene's germline CDR1 is SGDLS and CDR2 YYNGEE. V shed 4 bases, J shed 3 bases, and the junction held 5 bases outside the gene matches. This CDR3 has 14 residues. The CDR3 DNA reads TGTGCCAGCAGCCCCGGGACTAGTGAAGAGACCCAGTACTTC. Translated: CASSPGTSEETQYF.

The chain employs TRBV6-5 and TRBJ2-1; a weak D match, TRBD1 (6 bases). V was pared by 4 bases and J by 7 bases, with 11 bases between. CDR3 length: 13 residues. The germline V gene has CDR1 MNHEY and CDR2 SVGAGI. CDR3 amino acids: CASSSPGQNEQFF. The CDR3, as DNA: TGTGCCAGCAGTTCCCCCGGACAGAATGAGCAGTTCTTC.

V gene TRBV9 combines with J gene TRBJ1-1; maybe TRBD1 (5 bases). Germline CDR1 is SGDLS and CDR2 is YYNGEE. V lost 0 bases and J lost 2, with 11 bases in between. This CDR3 comprises 15 residues. CDR3 amino acids: CASSVALGGNTEAFF. For the CDR3, the DNA is TGTGCCAGCAGCGTAGCTTTGGGGGGAAACACTGAAGCTTTCTTT.

This clone was seen once. The J gene is TRBJ1-5, the V gene TRBV6-4; possible D gene TRBD1, 6 bases. Germline CDR1 is MRHNA and CDR2 is SNTAGT. Trimming removed 6 bases from V and 4 bases from J, with 19 bases in between. The CDR3 is made up of 16 amino acids. CDR3 in DNA: TGTGCCAGCAGCGATGTAACAGGGTTAGGGAATCAGCCCCAGCATTTT. This gives the protein CASSDVTGLGNQPQHF.

The chain carries TRBV30 and TRBJ1-4; 10 nucleotides line up with TRBD1. Trimming removed 1 base from V and 8 bases from J; junction bases left unmatched: 10. The CDR3 totals 16 residues. Germline-derived CDR1 and CDR2 are GTSNPN and SVGIG (reference sequence). The CDR3 coding sequence is TGTGCCTGGAGTGCTAACGACAGGGGGCGAGGAGAAAAACTGTTTTTT. The encoded protein is CAWSANDRGRGEKLFF.

The V gene is TRBV9, the J gene TRBJ2-2; D possibly corresponds to TRBD2 (6 bases). V was clipped by 3 bases and J by 6 bases, with 9 bases between them. Germline-derived CDR1 and CDR2 are SGDLS and YYNGEE. There are 13 residues in the CDR3. The CDR3 DNA reads as TGTGCCAGCAGCGGACAGCGGGCCGGGGAGCTGTTTTTT. Its protein product is CASSGQRAGELFF. Drawing the rest from reference TRBV9 and TRBJ2-2, the complete variable domain is DSGVTQTPKHLITATGQRVTLRCSPRSGDLSVYWYQQSLDQGLQFLIQYYNGEERAKGNILERFSAQQFPDLHSELNLSSLELGDSALYFCASSGQRAGELFFGEGSRLTVL.

The chain combines TRBV19 with TRBJ2-1, with D possibly TRBD1 on 6 matching bases. The CDR3 consists of 16 residues. Trimming took 5 bases from V and 8 from J, leaving 22 bases between them. Germline values: CDR1 LNHDA, CDR2 SQIVND (reference sequence). The CDR3 region has the DNA TGTGCCAGTAGTGTGACAGGTAGGGCTATACGGGATGAGCAGTTCTTC. This sequence encodes CASSVTGRAIRDEQFF.

The chain joins TRBV24-1 to TRBJ1-1, with 7 bases lining up with TRBD1. In germline, CDR1 is KGHDR, CDR2 SFDVKD. This CDR3 has 12 amino acids. Trimming at V came to 12 bases and at J to 0 bases, leaving 3 bases not matched to a gene. The CDR3 bases are TGTGCCGCACAGGGGCTGAACACTGAAGCTTTCTTT. Translation: CAAQGLNTEAFF.

This chain joins TRBV30 and TRBJ2-3; D possibly corresponds to TRBD1 (6 bases). Trimming removed 7 bases at V and 0 bases at J, with 17 bases between. The CDR3 spans 15 residues. Germline V lookup: CDR1 GTSNPN, CDR2 SVGIG (reference sequence). CDR3 region: CAYTRGQTSTDTQYF. In nucleotides, the CDR3 is TGTGCCTACACCCGAGGACAGACTAGCACAGATACGCAGTATTTT.

Notes on this clone: The junction departs from germline at one end; a sequencing error may be responsible. CDR3: CASSPKLAGSNNEQFF. The CDR3 DNA is TGTGCCAGCAGTCCTAAACTAGCGGGCTCCAACAATGAGCAGTTCTTC. The rearrangement uses TRBV28 and TRBJ2-1; TRBD2 matches 9 bases. The germline V gene encodes CDR1 MDHEN and CDR2 SYDVKM. CDR3 length: 16 residues.

The chain combines TRBV27 with TRBJ1-5; D is ambiguous. The CDR3 is 15 residues long. Trimming stripped 3 bases from V and 4 bases from J, with 13 bases between. Germline V gene data show CDR1 as MNHEY and CDR2 as SMNVEV (reference sequence). The CDR3 reads CASSLGGSRNQPQHF. As DNA, the CDR3 is TGTGCCAGCAGTTTGGGAGGGAGTAGAAATCAGCCCCAGCATTTT.

V is TRBV5-1 and J is TRBJ1-2; the D gene is possibly TRBD1 (5 bases). From germline, CDR1 is SGHRS and CDR2 YFSETQ. The CDR3 runs 15 residues. Trimming removed 3 bases from V and 5 bases from J, with 17 bases in between. The CDR3 nucleotides read TGCGCCAGCAGCTGGCGGGGGGAAACGGATTATGGCTACACCTTC. Translation: CASSWRGETDYGYTF.

This rearrangement joins TRBV7-3 to TRBJ2-1; 12 positions agree with TRBD2. The ends lost 4 bases at V and 7 bases at J; junction bases unmatched: 11. This CDR3 is built from 17 residues. Germline V gives CDR1 SGHTA, CDR2 FQGTGA. The CDR3 region is CASSSGLAGLKGNEQFF. Written as DNA, the CDR3 is TGTGCCAGCAGCTCCGGACTAGCGGGGCTTAAGGGAAATGAGCAGTTCTTC.

The V gene is TRBV11-2, the J gene TRBJ2-1; 9 bases map to TRBD1. Germline values: CDR1 SGHAT, CDR2 FQNNGV. V was pared by 5 bases and J by 6 bases, with 8 bases of the junction left unmatched. This CDR3 spans 15 amino acids. The CDR3 region is CASSPGDRVVNEQFF. For the CDR3, the DNA is TGTGCCAGCAGCCCCGGGGACAGGGTTGTCAATGAGCAGTTCTTC.

V and J are TRBV7-2 and TRBJ1-1, with TRBD1 matching 7 bases. Germline lookup yields CDR1 SGHTA and CDR2 FQGNSA. Trimming cost V 2 bases and J 0 bases; bases outside gene matches: 6. The CDR3 is 16 amino acids. As DNA, the CDR3 is TGTGCCAGCAGCTTATTACCGGGACAGCTGAACACTGAAGCTTTCTTT. Its translation is CASSLLPGQLNTEAFF.

J is TRBJ1-1 and V is TRBV6-5; 7 bases map to TRBD1. The CDR3 runs to 12 residues. The J segment lost 7 bases and the V segment lost 1 base, leaving 0 bases of the junction unmatched. Germline V gives CDR1 MNHEY, CDR2 SVGAGI. The CDR3 loop is CASSYWDSEAFF. The CDR3 DNA sequence: TGTGCCAGCAGTTACTGGGACAGTGAAGCTTTCTTT.

V gene TRBV18 combines with J gene TRBJ1-4; a weak D match, TRBD1 (5 bases). CDR1 is KGHSH, CDR2 LQKENI, per germline. This CDR3 has 17 residues. Trimming removed 3 bases at V and 0 bases at J, with 14 bases between. The CDR3 loop is CASSPLGLTTTNEKLFF. The CDR3 DNA reads TGTGCCAGCTCACCCCTGGGACTGACGACAACTAATGAAAAACTGTTTTTT.

V is TRBV28 and J is TRBJ1-1; D perhaps matches TRBD1 (5 bases). In germline, CDR1 is MDHEN, CDR2 SYDVKM. This CDR3 is built from 14 residues. Trimming stripped 1 base from V and 6 bases from J, with 12 bases between. The chain's CDR3 is CASSLLAGMAEAFF. The CDR3 DNA is TGTGCCAGCAGTTTATTGGCAGGGATGGCTGAAGCTTTCTTT.

The rearrangement uses TRBV14 and TRBJ1-2, with TRBD1 as a possible D gene (6 bases). The CDR3 is 13 residues long. V dropped 8 bases and J dropped 7 bases, with 17 bases sitting between them. In germline, CDR1 is SGHDN, CDR2 FVKESK. The CDR3 reads CASARGWGFGYTF. Written as DNA, the CDR3 is TGTGCCAGCGCCAGGGGCTGGGGGTTTGGCTACACCTTC.

The V call is TRBV9, the J call TRBJ1-3; 7 bases map to TRBD1. This CDR3 contains 16 residues. V lost 0 bases, J lost 4 bases, and 7 bases stayed unmatched. The germline V gene has CDR1 SGDLS and CDR2 YYNGEE. The CDR3 reads CASSVGQGKSGNTIYF. CDR3 coding DNA: TGTGCCAGCAGCGTAGGACAGGGAAAGAGCGGAAACACCATATATTTT.

With regard to this clone: Other DNA sequences in this sample translate to the same CDR3. The chain couples TRBV27 to TRBJ2-7; TRBD1 agrees at 9 bases. The CDR3 consists of 15 residues. The germline CDR1 and CDR2 sequences are MNHEY and SMNVEV (reference sequence). The V segment lost 0 bases and the J segment 7 bases; nucleotides outside the gene matches: 7. The CDR3 is CASSLSGTGLGEQYF. CDR3 sequence (DNA): TGTGCCAGCAGTTTATCTGGGACAGGGCTGGGGGAGCAGTACTTC.

The genes are TRBV27 and TRBJ1-2, with a weak D call TRBD1 (5 bases). This CDR3 spans 14 amino acids. V gave up 5 bases and J gave up 5 bases, with 15 bases separating them. Germline V gene sequence: CDR1 MNHEY, CDR2 SMNVEV (reference sequence). The CDR3 bases are TGTGCCAGCAGTCCCCGCAGGGTCTCATATGGCTACACCTTC. Translation: CASSPRRVSYGYTF.

The chain combines TRBV23-1 with TRBJ2-5; TRBD1 matches at 12 bases. TRBV23-1 is marked as an open reading frame, function uncertain. This CDR3 is 17 amino acids long. V trimming: 3 bases; J trimming: 5 bases; junction bases outside the gene matches: 10. The CDR3 nucleotides read TGCGCCAGCAGTCAGCCCGGGGACAGGGGGCCTGGGGAGACCCAGTACTTC. Translation: CASSQPGDRGPGETQYF.

V and J are TRBV30 and TRBJ1-2, with D uncertain. V was cut by 5 bases and J by 8 bases, with 9 bases left in between. Germline CDR1 reads GTSNPN; CDR2 reads SVGIG (reference sequence). CDR3 length: 10 amino acids. The DNA for the CDR3 is TGTGCCTGGGGCGGTGCCGGCTACACCTTC. This gives the protein CAWGGAGYTF. Using reference TRBV30 and TRBJ1-2 for the parts outside the CDR3, the full variable domain is SQTIHQWPATLVQPVGSPLSLECTVEGTSNPNLYWYRQAAGRGLQLLFYSVGIGQISSEVPQNLSASRPQDRQFILSSKKLLLSDSGFYLCAWGGAGYTFGSGTRLTVV.

The chain couples TRBV7-8 to TRBJ1-6; D unresolved. The CDR3 runs to 13 residues. V was pared by 1 base and J by 9 bases, with 7 bases between. From germline, CDR1 is SGHVS and CDR2 FQNEAQ. Here the CDR3 DNA reads TGTGCCAGCAGCTTAGTTGAGGGTTCACCCCTCCACTTT. Translating it yields CASSLVEGSPLHF.

The chain uses TRBV19 and TRBJ1-1, with D possibly TRBD1 on 5 matching bases. The CDR3 loop spans 15 amino acids. Germline lookup yields CDR1 LNHDA and CDR2 SQIVND (reference sequence). Between the trimmed V and J ends, which lost 5 bases and 3 bases, there was a span of 16 bases. The CDR3 region is CASSLKFGAHTEAFF. DNA of the CDR3: TGTGCCAGTAGTCTCAAGTTTGGGGCACACACTGAAGCTTTCTTT.

The chain uses TRBV7-8 and TRBJ1-5; 7 positions agree with TRBD1. This CDR3 comprises 14 residues. CDR1 is SGHVS and CDR2 is FQNEAQ in the germline V gene. The J segment lost 6 bases and the V segment lost 5 bases, leaving 7 bases of the junction unmatched. CDR3 sequence: CASSPDRVSQPQHF. The CDR3 coding sequence is TGTGCCAGCAGCCCCGACAGGGTCTCTCAGCCCCAGCATTTT.